Presented here are 13 T cell receptor beta chains from one specimen sequenced in a study of immune evolution from preneoplasia to lung adenocarcinoma. Libraries were prepared by immunoSEQ multiplex PCR; TCRdb keeps only in-frame clonotypes and omits some of them. This repertoire shows thousands of clones, 77% found once; its top ten account for approximately 6.6%. Source material: FFPE lung adenocarcinoma in situ tissue. These receptors all come from a person aged 60 to 80 with lung adenocarcinoma.

V usage is TRBV29-1 and J usage is TRBJ2-5, with D perhaps matching TRBD1 (6 bases). Germline CDR1 SQVTM, CDR2 ANQGSEA. V was trimmed by 2 bases and J by 1 base, leaving 11 bases between them. The CDR3 has 14 amino acids. This CDR3 reads CSVEPGTSQETQYF. Written as DNA, the CDR3 is TGCAGCGTTGAACCTGGGACAAGCCAAGAGACCCAGTACTTC.

The chain couples TRBV11-2 to TRBJ1-6; D is ambiguous. The CDR3 is 14 amino acids. Per the germline V gene, CDR1 is SGHAT and CDR2 is FQNNGV. The V end lost 0 bases, the J end lost 9 bases, and 9 bases lay between the germline ends. Here the CDR3 reads CASSLDGRSSPLHF. CDR3 DNA sequence: TGTGCCAGCAGCTTAGATGGAAGGAGTTCACCCCTCCACTTT.

V and J are TRBV6-5 and TRBJ1-1, with a weak D call TRBD1 (5 bases). This CDR3 has 12 residues. The germline V and J ends were trimmed by 6 bases and 7 bases, with 12 bases remaining between them. CDR1 MNHEY and CDR2 SVGAGI come from the germline V gene. The CDR3 DNA reads TGTGCCAGCAGACGAACAGGAGGTGAAGCTTTCTTT. This encodes CASRRTGGEAFF.

V and J are TRBV9 and TRBJ2-7; D unresolved. The CDR3 loop spans 13 amino acids. CDR1 SGDLS and CDR2 YYNGEE come from the germline V gene. Trimming left V 0 bases short and J 6 bases short, with 10 bases between. The CDR3 DNA reads as TGTGCCAGCAGCGTAGTCAAGGGTTCCGAGCAGTACTTC. Translating gives CASSVVKGSEQYF.

The DNA of the CDR3 is TGTGCCAGCAGAGCGGGGCTCTATGGCTACACCTTC. This sequence encodes CASRAGLYGYTF. The chain joins TRBV5-5 to TRBJ1-2, with D perhaps matching TRBD1 (5 bases). V was trimmed by 5 bases and J by 4 bases, leaving 9 bases between them. This CDR3 comprises 12 residues. CDR1 and CDR2 from the germline V gene are SGHKS and YYEKEE (reference sequence).

V is TRBV19 and J is TRBJ2-3; 14 bases align to TRBD2. The CDR3 length is 14 residues. With 10 bases clipped from V and 3 bases from J, the junction kept 3 bases outside the gene matches. Germline V lookup: CDR1 LNHDA, CDR2 SQIVND (reference sequence). CDR3 DNA sequence: TGTGCCACTGGGACTAGCGGGGGAACAGATACGCAGTATTTT. Residues: CATGTSGGTDTQYF.

V gene TRBV4-1 combines with J gene TRBJ2-7; maybe TRBD2 (5 bases). This CDR3 comprises 14 residues. The germline V gene has CDR1 MGHRA and CDR2 YSYEKL. The germline V and J ends were trimmed by 2 bases and 2 bases, with 10 bases remaining between them. Written as DNA, the CDR3 is TGCGCCAGCAGCCAATCACTCGGGACCTACGAGCAGTACTTC. Its protein is CASSQSLGTYEQYF.

The J gene is TRBJ2-5, the V gene TRBV28; 8 positions match TRBD1. Germline assignment: CDR1 MDHEN and CDR2 SYDVKM. This CDR3 has 11 residues. V lost 10 bases, J lost 5 bases, and 3 bases stayed unmatched. DNA for the CDR3: TGTGCCATCCGGGACAGGGAGACCCAGTACTTC. Its translation: CAIRDRETQYF.

The chain uses TRBV5-8 and TRBJ2-3; 9 positions agree with TRBD2. Germline assignment: CDR1 SGHTS and CDR2 YDEGEE. The ends lost 1 base at V and 7 bases at J; junction bases unmatched: 13. This CDR3 is built from 17 residues. The CDR3 is CASSLWASGTSINTQYF. The CDR3 DNA reads as TGTGCCAGCAGCTTGTGGGCTTCGGGGACTAGCATAAATACGCAGTATTTT.

The genes are TRBV7-9 and TRBJ1-3; tentative D call: TRBD1 (6 bases). This CDR3 spans 16 amino acids. Germline CDR1 SEHNR, CDR2 FQNEAQ (reference sequence). V was clipped by 3 bases and J by 3 bases, with 15 bases between them. The CDR3 nucleotides are TGTGCCAGCAGCTTTAGGGACACCTCGAGTGGAAACACCATATATTTT. Residues: CASSFRDTSSGNTIYF.

The chain recombines TRBV10-3 with TRBJ2-2, with TRBD2 matching over 11 bases. The V gene end was trimmed by 2 bases and the J gene end by 5 bases; junction bases not matched to a gene: 7. Germline CDR1 and CDR2: ENHRY and SYGVKD. The CDR3 has 17 residues. CDR3 region: CAISEVILAGGTGELFF. CDR3 bases: TGTGCCATCAGTGAGGTTATTCTAGCGGGGGGAACCGGGGAGCTGTTTTTT.

This clone was seen only once. This chain connects TRBV2 to TRBJ2-4; 7 bases match TRBD1. The CDR3 loop spans 15 amino acids. The V segment lost 6 bases and the J segment 1 base; nucleotides outside the gene matches: 6. Germline V gene data show CDR1 as SNHLY and CDR2 as FYNNEI. The CDR3 region has the DNA TGTGCCAGCAGGGACGACAGGGCGGCCAAAAACATTCAGTACTTC. It specifies CASRDDRAAKNIQYF.

By share, this clone counts as large (0.1 to 1%). The CDR3 here is CASSPDTPDTQYF. In DNA form, the CDR3 reads TGTGCCAGCTCACCGGACACCCCCGATACGCAGTATTTT. This chain uses TRBV18 with TRBJ2-3; TRBD1 might be the D (5 bases). Looked up from germline, CDR1 is KGHSH and CDR2 is LQKENI. The CDR3 has 13 amino acids. Trimming removed 3 bases from V and 6 bases from J, with 10 bases in between.